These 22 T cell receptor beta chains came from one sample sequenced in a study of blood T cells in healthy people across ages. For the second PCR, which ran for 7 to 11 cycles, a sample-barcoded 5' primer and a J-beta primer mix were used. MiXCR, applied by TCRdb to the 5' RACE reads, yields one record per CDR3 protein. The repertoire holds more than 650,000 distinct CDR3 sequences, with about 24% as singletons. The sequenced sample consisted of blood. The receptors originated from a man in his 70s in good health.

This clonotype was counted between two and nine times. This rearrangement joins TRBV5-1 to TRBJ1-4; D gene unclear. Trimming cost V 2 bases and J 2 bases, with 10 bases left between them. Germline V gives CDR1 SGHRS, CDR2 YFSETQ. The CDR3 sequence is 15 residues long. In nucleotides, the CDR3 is TGCGCCAGCAGCTTATCCCCACTCACTAATGAAAAACTGTTTTTT. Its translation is CASSLSPLTNEKLFF.

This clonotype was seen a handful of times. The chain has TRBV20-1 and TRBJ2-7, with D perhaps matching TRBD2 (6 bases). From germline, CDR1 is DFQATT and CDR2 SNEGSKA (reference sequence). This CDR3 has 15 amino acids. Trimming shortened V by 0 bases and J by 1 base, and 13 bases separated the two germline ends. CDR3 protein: CSARDPGGKSYEQYF. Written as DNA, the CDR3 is TGCAGTGCTAGAGATCCTGGAGGGAAGTCCTACGAGCAGTACTTC.

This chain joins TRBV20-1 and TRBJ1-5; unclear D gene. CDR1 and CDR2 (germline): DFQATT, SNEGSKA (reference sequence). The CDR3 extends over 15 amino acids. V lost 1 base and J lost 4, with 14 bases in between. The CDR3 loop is CSARVGPEENQPQHF. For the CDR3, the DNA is TGCAGTGCTAGAGTGGGTCCGGAGGAAAATCAGCCCCAGCATTTT.

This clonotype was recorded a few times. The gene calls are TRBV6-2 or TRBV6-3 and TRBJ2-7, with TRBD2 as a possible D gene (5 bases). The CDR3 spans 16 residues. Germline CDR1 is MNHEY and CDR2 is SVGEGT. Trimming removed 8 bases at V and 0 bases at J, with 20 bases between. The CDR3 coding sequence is TGTGCCAGCGCCAAAAGCGGCGGACGGAGCTCCTACGAGCAGTACGTC. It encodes CASAKSGGRSSYEQYV.

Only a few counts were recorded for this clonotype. For the CDR3, the DNA is TGCGCCAGCAGCTTGCTGGCGGGGTTCCAAGAGACCCAGTACTTC. This gives the protein CASSLLAGFQETQYF. The chain joins TRBV5-1 to TRBJ2-5, with D perhaps TRBD2 (6 bases). This CDR3 has 15 amino acids. CDR1 is SGHRS, CDR2 YFSETQ, per germline. The V and J ends lost 1 base and 1 base respectively, with 11 bases between them.

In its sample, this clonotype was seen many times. As DNA, the CDR3 is TGTGCCAGCAGCCCGCAATCTGAAGCTTTCTTT. Translation: CASSPQSEAFF. This chain connects TRBV9 to TRBJ1-1; D remains unclear. CDR3 length: 11 residues. V lost 4 bases and J 6 bases, leaving 7 bases between the germline ends. CDR1 SGDLS and CDR2 YYNGEE come from the germline V gene.

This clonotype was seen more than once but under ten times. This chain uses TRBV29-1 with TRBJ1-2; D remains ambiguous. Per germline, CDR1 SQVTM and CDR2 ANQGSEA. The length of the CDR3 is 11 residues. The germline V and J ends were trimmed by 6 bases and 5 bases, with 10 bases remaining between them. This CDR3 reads CSVADAYGYTF. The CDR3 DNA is TGCAGCGTGGCCGACGCTTATGGCTACACCTTC.

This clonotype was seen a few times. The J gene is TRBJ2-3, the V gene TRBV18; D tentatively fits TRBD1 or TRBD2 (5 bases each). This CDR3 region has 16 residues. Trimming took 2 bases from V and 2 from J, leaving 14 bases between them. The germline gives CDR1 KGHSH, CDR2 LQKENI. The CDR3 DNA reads TGTGCCAGCTCACCAATTCGGGGCACTAACACAGATACGCAGTATTTT. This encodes CASSPIRGTNTDTQYF.

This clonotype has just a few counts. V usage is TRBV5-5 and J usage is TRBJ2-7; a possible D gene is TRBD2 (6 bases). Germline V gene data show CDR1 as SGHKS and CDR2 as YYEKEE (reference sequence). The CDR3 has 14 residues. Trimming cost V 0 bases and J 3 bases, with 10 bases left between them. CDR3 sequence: CASSLEWGVYEQYV. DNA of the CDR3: TGTGCCAGCAGCTTGGAGTGGGGGGTCTACGAGCAGTACGTC.

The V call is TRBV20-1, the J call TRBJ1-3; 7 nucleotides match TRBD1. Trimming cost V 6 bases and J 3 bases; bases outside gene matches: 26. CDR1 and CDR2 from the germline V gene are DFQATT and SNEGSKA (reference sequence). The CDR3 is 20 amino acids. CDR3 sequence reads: CSARPIPRQGFSNFGNTIYF. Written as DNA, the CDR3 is TGCAGTGCGAGACCAATCCCGAGACAGGGTTTTTCTAATTTTGGAAACACCATATATTTT.

The CDR3 region is CASSRQETNNSPLHF. In DNA, the CDR3 is TGCGCCAGCAGCCGACAGGAAACCAATAATTCACCCCTCCACTTT. This chain connects TRBV5-1 to TRBJ1-6, with D perhaps TRBD1 (6 bases). Germline values: CDR1 SGHRS, CDR2 YFSETQ. The length of the CDR3 is 15 residues. V was trimmed by 4 bases and J by 5 bases, leaving 13 bases between them.

This CDR3 is CASNRGENQPQHF. CDR3 DNA: TGTGCCAGCAACCGAGGGGAGAATCAGCCCCAGCATTTT. The gene calls are TRBV7-9 and TRBJ1-5, with D tentatively TRBD1 (5 bases). The CDR3 is 13 amino acids. Germline CDR1 SEHNR, CDR2 FQNEAQ (reference sequence). V dropped 7 bases and J dropped 4 bases, with 11 bases sitting between them. Variable domain in full (rest from reference TRBV7-9 and TRBJ1-5): DTGVSQNPRHKITKRGQNVTFRCDPISEHNRLYWYRQTLGQGPEFLTYFQNEAQLEKSRLLSDRFSAERPKGSFSTLEIQRTEQGDSAMYLCASNRGENQPQHFGDGTRLSIL.

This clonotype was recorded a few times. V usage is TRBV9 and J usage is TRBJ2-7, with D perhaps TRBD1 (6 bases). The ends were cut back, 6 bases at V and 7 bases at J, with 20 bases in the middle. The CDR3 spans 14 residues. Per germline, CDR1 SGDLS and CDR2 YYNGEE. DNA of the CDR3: TGTGCCAGCATCGTTGGTAACAGGGAAAGTGAGCAGTACTTC. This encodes CASIVGNRESEQYF.

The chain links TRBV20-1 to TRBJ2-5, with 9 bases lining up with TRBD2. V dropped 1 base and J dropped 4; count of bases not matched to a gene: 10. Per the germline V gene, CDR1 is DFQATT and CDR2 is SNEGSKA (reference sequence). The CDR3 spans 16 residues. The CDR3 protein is CSARVEAGGGGETQYF. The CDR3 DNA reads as TGCAGTGCTAGAGTGGAAGCGGGGGGAGGTGGAGAGACCCAGTACTTC.

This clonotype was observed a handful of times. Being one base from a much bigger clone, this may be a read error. For the CDR3, the DNA is TGTGCCAGTAGCAAAACTAGCGGGGGGGGTAGCTCCTACAATGTGCAGTTCTTC. It specifies CASSKTSGGGSSYNVQFF. This sequence joins TRBV19 and TRBJ2-1; 13 positions match TRBD2. In germline, CDR1 is LNHDA, CDR2 SQIVND (reference sequence). CDR3 length equals 18 residues.

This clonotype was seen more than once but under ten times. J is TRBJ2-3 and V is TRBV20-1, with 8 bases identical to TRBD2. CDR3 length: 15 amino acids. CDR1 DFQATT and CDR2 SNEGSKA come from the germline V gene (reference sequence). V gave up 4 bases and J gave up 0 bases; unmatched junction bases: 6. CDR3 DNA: TGCAGTGCTAATCAGCGGGAGACTAGCACAGATACGCAGTATTTT. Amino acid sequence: CSANQRETSTDTQYF.

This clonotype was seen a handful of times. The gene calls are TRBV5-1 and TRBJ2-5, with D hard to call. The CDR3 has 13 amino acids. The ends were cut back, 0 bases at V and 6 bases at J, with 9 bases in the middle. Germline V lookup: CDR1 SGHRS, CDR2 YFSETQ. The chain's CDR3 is CASSLATQKTQYF. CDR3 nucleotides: TGCGCCAGCAGCTTGGCGACCCAGAAGACCCAGTACTTC.

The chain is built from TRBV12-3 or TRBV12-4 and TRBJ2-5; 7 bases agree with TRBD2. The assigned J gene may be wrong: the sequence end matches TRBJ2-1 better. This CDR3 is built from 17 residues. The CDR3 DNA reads TGTGCCAGCAGTTTAGGAGCGTTTCTAAGCGGGAAGGATGAGCAGTTCTTC. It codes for CASSLGAFLSGKDEQFF.

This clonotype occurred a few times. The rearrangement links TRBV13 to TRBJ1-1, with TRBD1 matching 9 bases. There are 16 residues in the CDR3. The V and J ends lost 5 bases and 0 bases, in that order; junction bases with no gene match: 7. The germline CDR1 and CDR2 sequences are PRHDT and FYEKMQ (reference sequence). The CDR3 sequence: CASSTLDRGMNTEAFF. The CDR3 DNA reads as TGTGCCAGCAGCACCCTCGACAGGGGGATGAACACTGAAGCTTTCTTT.

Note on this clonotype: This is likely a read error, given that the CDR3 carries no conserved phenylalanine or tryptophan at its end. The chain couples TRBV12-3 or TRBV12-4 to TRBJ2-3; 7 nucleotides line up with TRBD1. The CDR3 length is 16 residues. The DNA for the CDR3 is TGTGCCAGCAGCCTCTACAGGGGAGTCAACACAGATGCGCAGTATTCT. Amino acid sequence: CASSLYRGVNTDAQYS.

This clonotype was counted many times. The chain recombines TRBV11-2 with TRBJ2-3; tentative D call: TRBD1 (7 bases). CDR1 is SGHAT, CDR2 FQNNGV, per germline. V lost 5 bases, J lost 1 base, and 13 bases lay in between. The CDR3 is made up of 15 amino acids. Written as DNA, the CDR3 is TGTGCCAGCAGCCCCGCGGGACAGCGCACAGATACGCAGTATTTT. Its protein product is CASSPAGQRTDTQYF.

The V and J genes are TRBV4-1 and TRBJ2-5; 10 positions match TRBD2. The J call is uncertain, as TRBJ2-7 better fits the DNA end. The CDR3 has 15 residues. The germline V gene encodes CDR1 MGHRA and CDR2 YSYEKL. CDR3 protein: CASSPGSGGNYEQYF. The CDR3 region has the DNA TGCGCCAGCAGCCCTGGTAGCGGGGGGAACTACGAGCAGTACTTC.